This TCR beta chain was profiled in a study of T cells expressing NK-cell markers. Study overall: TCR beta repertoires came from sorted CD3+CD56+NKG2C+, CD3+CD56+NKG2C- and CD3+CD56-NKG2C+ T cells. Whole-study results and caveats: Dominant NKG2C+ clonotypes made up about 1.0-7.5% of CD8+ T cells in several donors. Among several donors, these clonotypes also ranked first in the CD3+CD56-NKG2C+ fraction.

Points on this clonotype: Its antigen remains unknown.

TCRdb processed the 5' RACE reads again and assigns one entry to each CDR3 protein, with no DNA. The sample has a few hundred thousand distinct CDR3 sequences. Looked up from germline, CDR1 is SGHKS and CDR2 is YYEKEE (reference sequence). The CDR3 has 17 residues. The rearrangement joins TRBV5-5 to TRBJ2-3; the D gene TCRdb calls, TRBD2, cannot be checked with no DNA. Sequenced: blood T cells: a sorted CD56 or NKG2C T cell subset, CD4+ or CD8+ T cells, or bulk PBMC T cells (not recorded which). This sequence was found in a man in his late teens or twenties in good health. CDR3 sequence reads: CASSLVAPAGGPDTQYF.